One sample yielded the 2 T cell receptor beta chains listed below, sequenced in a study of cytomegalovirus exposure and HLA in healthy donors. Primers included in the PCR were 60 Vbeta and 13 Jbeta primers. The assay was immunoSEQ multiplex PCR, and TCRdb's table has in-frame clones only and misses some. The table lists about 120,000 clones, around 79% of them singletons, with around 1.5% in the top ten. The material sequenced was PBMCs. Receptors originate from a woman under 30 in good health and CMV-seronegative.

The chain is built from TRBV30 and TRBJ1-2; D ambiguous. Trimming cost V 2 bases and J 8 bases, with 18 bases left between them. The V gene's germline CDR1 is GTSNPN and CDR2 SVGIG (reference sequence). This CDR3 contains 14 residues. CDR3 sequence (DNA): TGTGCCTGGAGTTTCCAGGCAAACCCCTGGGGCTACACCTTC. It translates to CAWSFQANPWGYTF.

This chain links TRBV5-4 with TRBJ2-3, with a weak D call TRBD2 (5 bases). The CDR3 is 15 amino acids. V gave up 4 bases and J gave up 0 bases, with 12 bases separating them. The germline V gene has CDR1 SGHNT and CDR2 YYREEE (reference sequence). The CDR3 sequence: CASSLGLSSTDTQYF. The DNA for the CDR3 is TGTGCCAGCAGCCTTGGACTGAGCAGCACAGATACGCAGTATTTT.